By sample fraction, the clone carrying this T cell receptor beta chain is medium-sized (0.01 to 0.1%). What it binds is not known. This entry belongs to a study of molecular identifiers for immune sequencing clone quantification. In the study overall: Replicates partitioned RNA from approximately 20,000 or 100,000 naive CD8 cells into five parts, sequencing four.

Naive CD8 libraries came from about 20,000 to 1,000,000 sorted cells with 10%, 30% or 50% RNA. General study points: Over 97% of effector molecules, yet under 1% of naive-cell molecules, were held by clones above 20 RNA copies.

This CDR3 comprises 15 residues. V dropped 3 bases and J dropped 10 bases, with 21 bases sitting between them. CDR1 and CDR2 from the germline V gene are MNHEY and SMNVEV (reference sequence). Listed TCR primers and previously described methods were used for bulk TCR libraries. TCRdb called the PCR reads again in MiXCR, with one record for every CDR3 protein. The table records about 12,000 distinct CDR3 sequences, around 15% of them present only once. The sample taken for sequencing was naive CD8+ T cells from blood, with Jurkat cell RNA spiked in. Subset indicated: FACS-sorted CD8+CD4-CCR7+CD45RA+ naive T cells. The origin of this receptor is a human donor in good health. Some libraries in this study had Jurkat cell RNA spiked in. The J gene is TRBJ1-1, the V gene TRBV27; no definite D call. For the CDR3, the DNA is TGTGCCAGCAGTTTCGGGTTTGGGCCAAACTTCGGAGCTTTCTTT. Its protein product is CASSFGFGPNFGAFF.